Here is one TCR beta chain with its context. The source of the sample is a study of cytomegalovirus exposure and HLA in healthy donors. The PCR contained 60 Vbeta and 13 Jbeta primers. The protocol was immunoSEQ multiplex PCR, while the TCRdb copy is restricted to in-frame clones and leaves out a portion. The sample has about 130,000 clones, 75% to 85% seen once; the top ten hold over 4.5%. The germline CDR1 and CDR2 sequences are MDHEN and SYDVKM. The junction had 10 bases not matched to a gene; V was cut back by 2 bases and J by 11 bases. The CDR3 runs to 15 residues. This receptor was obtained from a woman aged 40-49 years in good health and CMV-seropositive. This rearrangement joins TRBV28 to TRBJ1-4, with 8 bases identical to TRBD1. The sample comprised PBMCs. The DNA of the CDR3 is TGTGCCAGCAGTTTACCAGACAGGGGCGCGACGAAACTGTTTTTT. As protein: CASSLPDRGATKLFF.